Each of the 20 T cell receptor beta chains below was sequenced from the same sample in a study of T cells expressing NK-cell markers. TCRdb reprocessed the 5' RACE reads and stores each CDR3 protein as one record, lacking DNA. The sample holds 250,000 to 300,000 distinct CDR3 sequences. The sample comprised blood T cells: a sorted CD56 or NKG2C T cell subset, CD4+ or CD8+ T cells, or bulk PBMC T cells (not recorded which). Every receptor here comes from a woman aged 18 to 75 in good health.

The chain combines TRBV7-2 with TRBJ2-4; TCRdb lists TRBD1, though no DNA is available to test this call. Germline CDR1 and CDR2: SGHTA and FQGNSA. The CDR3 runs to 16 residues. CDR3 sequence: CASSSWTGGAKNIQYF.

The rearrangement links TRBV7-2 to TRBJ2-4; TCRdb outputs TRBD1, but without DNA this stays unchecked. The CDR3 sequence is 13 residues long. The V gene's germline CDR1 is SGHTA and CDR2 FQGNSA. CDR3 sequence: CASRSTGTNIQYF.

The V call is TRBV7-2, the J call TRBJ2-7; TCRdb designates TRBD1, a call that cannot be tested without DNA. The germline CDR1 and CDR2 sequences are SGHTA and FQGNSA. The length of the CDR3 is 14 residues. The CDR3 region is CASSPRLGAGEQYF.

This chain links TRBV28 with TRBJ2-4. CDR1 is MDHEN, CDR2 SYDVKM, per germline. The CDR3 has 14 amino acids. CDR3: CASSSGGSKNIQYF.

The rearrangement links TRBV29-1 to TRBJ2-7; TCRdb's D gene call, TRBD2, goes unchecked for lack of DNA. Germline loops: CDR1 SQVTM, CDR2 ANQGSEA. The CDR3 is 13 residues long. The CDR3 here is CSAGTRLSDEQYF.

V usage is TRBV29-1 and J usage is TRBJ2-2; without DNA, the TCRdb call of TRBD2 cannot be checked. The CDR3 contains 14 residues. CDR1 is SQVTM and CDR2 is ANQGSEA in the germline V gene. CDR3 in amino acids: CSTRTSGNTGELFF.

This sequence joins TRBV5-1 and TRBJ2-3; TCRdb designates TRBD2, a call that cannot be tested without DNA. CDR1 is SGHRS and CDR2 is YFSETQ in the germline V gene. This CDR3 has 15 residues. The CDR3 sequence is CASSSLARGGDTQYF.

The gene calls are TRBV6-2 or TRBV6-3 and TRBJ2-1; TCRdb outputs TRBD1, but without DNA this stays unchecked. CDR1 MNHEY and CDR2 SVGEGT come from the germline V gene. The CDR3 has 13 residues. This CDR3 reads CASSSQGENEQFF.

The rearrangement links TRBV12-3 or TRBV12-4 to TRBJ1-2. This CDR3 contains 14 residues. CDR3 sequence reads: CASSRTTLNYGYTF.

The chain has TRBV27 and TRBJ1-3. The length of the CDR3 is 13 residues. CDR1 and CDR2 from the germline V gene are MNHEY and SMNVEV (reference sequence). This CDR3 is CASSFQFGNTIYF.

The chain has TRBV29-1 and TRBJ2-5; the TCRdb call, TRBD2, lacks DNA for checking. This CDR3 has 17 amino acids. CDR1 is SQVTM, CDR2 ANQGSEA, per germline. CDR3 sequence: CSVDPAGVGGRGETQYF.

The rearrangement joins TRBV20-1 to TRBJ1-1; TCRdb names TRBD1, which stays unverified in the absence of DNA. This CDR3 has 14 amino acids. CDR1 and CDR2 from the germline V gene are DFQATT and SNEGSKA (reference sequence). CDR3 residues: CSAPAAGGNTEAFF.

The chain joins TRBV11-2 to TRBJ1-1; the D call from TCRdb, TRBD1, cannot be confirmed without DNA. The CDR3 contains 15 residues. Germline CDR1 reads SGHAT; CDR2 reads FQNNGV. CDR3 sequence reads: CASSLRDRLNTEAFF.

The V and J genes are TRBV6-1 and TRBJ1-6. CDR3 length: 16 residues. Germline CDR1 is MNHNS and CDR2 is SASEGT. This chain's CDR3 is CASTHSRGNFGSPLHF.

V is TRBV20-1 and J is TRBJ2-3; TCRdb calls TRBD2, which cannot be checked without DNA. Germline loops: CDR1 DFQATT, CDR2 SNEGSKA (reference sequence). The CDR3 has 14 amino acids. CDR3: CSASGTVPTDTQYF.

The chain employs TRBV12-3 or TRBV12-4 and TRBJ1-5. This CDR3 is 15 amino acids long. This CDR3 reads CASSLEGSSNQPQHF.

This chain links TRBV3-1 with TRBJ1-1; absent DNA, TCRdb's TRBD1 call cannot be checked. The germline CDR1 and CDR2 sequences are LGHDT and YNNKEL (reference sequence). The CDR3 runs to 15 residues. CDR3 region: CASSQGTSRGTEAFF.

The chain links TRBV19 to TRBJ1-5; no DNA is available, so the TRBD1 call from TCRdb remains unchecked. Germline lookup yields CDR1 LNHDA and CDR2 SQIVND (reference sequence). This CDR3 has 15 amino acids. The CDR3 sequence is CASSTTGDSNQPQHF.

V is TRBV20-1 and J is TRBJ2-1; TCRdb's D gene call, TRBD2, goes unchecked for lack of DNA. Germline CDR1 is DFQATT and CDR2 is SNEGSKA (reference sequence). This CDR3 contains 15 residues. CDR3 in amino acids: CSAPTTSGGNNEQFF.

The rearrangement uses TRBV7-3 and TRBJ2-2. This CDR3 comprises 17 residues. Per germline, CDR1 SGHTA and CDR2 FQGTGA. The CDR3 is CASSSPGLGPNTGELFF.